This T cell receptor beta chain was sequenced in a study of cytomegalovirus exposure and HLA in healthy donors. Whole-study results and caveats: Among TCR beta chains of equal frequency, HLA-associated ones were more clonally expanded in a later analysis.

Everyone who donated was a healthy bone marrow donor. Unmatched junction bases numbered 7, after V lost 5 bases and J lost 3 bases. The CDR3 consists of 13 residues. Germline V lookup: CDR1 GTSNPN, CDR2 SVGIG (reference sequence). The PCR ran on 60 Vbeta and 13 Jbeta primers. Sequencing was performed with immunoSEQ multiplex PCR; in TCRdb, only in-frame clones are kept and a portion is missing. Among 200,000 to 250,000 clones listed, roughly 75% were seen once. About this clone itself: What it recognizes is unknown.

The sequence derives from a woman aged 25 to 39 in good health and CMV-seronegative. Sample: PBMCs. This chain connects TRBV30 to TRBJ2-7; TRBD1 aligns across 7 bases. The CDR3 reads CAWERQGVYEQYF. For the CDR3, the DNA is TGTGCCTGGGAACGACAGGGCGTCTACGAGCAGTACTTC.